This record concerns one T cell receptor beta chain sequence. The data originate from a study of control samples from healthy donors and cancer patients. Profiled with immunoSEQ multiplex PCR; TCRdb holds only in-frame clones, not every one. The sample has approximately 130,000 clones, roughly 84% seen once. The V end was cut by 4 bases, the J end by 7 bases, with 14 bases between. The CDR3 length is 15 residues. The germline V gene has CDR1 SGHTA and CDR2 FQGNSA. Sequencing was performed on blood. The chain has TRBV7-2 and TRBJ1-6, with D perhaps TRBD1 (5 bases). This sequence originates from a man aged 35-49 years in good health. The CDR3 sequence is CASSSTSRVNSPLHF. The DNA of the CDR3 is TGTGCCAGCAGCTCGACCTCCAGGGTAAATTCACCCCTCCACTTT.